One and the same sample provided the 30 T cell receptor beta chains below, sequenced in a study of monozygotic twins with inflammatory bowel disease. TCRdb derives one entry per CDR3 protein from the 5' RACE reads, leaving out DNA. The sample holds around 370,000 distinct CDR3 sequences. The sample comprised blood. Source of these receptors: a human donor with ulcerative colitis or Crohn's disease, or a healthy co-twin of an affected twin (not recorded which).

This sequence joins TRBV30 and TRBJ1-2. The CDR3 has 15 residues. In germline, CDR1 is GTSNPN, CDR2 SVGIG (reference sequence). This CDR3 reads CAWSPDSLPGYGYTF.

V and J are TRBV5-5 and TRBJ1-4; TCRdb names TRBD1, which stays unverified in the absence of DNA. In germline, CDR1 is SGHKS, CDR2 YYEKEE (reference sequence). This CDR3 comprises 18 residues. The CDR3 loop is CASSSTWDRGYVDEKLFF. Supplemented by reference TRBV5-5 and TRBJ1-4, the full variable domain reads DAGVTQSPTHLIKTRGQQVTLRCSPISGHKSVSWYQQVLGQGPQFIFQYYEKEERGRGNFPDRFSARQFPNYSSELNVNALLLGDSALYLCASSSTWDRGYVDEKLFFGSGTQLSVL.

This rearrangement joins TRBV12-3 or TRBV12-4 to TRBJ1-2; TCRdb gives TRBD1 as the D gene, but with no DNA this cannot be confirmed. This CDR3 has 13 residues. This CDR3 is CASSQGQFYGYTF.

The J gene is TRBJ2-1, the V gene TRBV4-3; no DNA is available, so the TRBD1 call from TCRdb remains unchecked. The CDR3 length is 15 residues. From germline, CDR1 is LGHNA and CDR2 YSLEER. The CDR3 loop is CASSQDWDRDNEQFF.

The genes are TRBV13 and TRBJ2-3; TCRdb reports TRBD1, a call that lacks DNA to check it against. Per the germline V gene, CDR1 is PRHDT and CDR2 is FYEKMQ (reference sequence). The CDR3 is 15 amino acids. CDR3 amino acids: CASSSLRGVSDTQYF.

The chain is built from TRBV27 and TRBJ2-1; TCRdb selects TRBD2, and the lack of DNA leaves this call unchecked. The length of the CDR3 is 17 residues. CDR1 and CDR2 (germline): MNHEY, SMNVEV (reference sequence). Here the CDR3 reads CASRSLQRLASYNEQFF.

V gene TRBV20-1 combines with J gene TRBJ2-7. Germline V CDR1 and CDR2: DFQATT, SNEGSKA (reference sequence). CDR3 length: 14 amino acids. CDR3 residues: CSAIQSLAAYEQYF.

The rearrangement links TRBV20-1 to TRBJ2-7; the D call of TRBD1 rests on TCRdb alone, since no DNA is present to check it. Looked up from germline, CDR1 is DFQATT and CDR2 is SNEGSKA (reference sequence). The CDR3 sequence is 14 residues long. The CDR3: CSAGALGDSYEQYF.

Here the CDR3 reads CASSLGLAGVSGANVLTF. The J gene is TRBJ2-6, the V gene TRBV7-2; TCRdb selects TRBD1, and the lack of DNA leaves this call unchecked. The length of the CDR3 is 18 residues. Per the germline V gene, CDR1 is SGHTA and CDR2 is FQGNSA.

The rearrangement links TRBV7-2 to TRBJ2-1; TCRdb's D call of TRBD2 is untestable without DNA. In germline, CDR1 is SGHTA, CDR2 FQGNSA. This CDR3 is 14 amino acids long. CDR3 region: CASSSGTSGMEQFF.

This chain links TRBV7-2 with TRBJ2-2. Germline assignment: CDR1 SGHTA and CDR2 FQGNSA. This CDR3 has 16 amino acids. The CDR3: CASSLLHSSNTGELFF.

The chain uses TRBV13 and TRBJ2-1; the TRBD2 assignment by TCRdb is unverifiable without DNA. Per the germline V gene, CDR1 is PRHDT and CDR2 is FYEKMQ (reference sequence). The CDR3 covers 16 residues. CDR3 in amino acids: CASSLNPPGTLGEQFF.

This CDR3 is CASSLRGGAAANEQFF. The chain joins TRBV7-3 to TRBJ2-1; the D gene TCRdb calls, TRBD1, cannot be checked with no DNA. Germline V gene lookup returns CDR1 SGHTA and CDR2 FQGTGA. The CDR3 extends over 16 amino acids.

This chain connects TRBV5-1 to TRBJ1-3. The CDR3 covers 18 residues. In germline, CDR1 is SGHRS, CDR2 YFSETQ. CDR3 residues: CASSWNLVGRGSGNTIYF.

This sequence joins TRBV27 and TRBJ2-7. The germline gives CDR1 MNHEY, CDR2 SMNVEV (reference sequence). The CDR3 loop spans 16 amino acids. CDR3 amino acids: CASSFSAGGRSYEQYF.

The rearrangement links TRBV5-1 to TRBJ2-3; the D gene TCRdb calls, TRBD2, cannot be checked with no DNA. The CDR3 consists of 15 residues. The germline gives CDR1 SGHRS, CDR2 YFSETQ. The CDR3 region is CASSFLSGSTDTQYF.

The chain uses TRBV9 and TRBJ2-7; no DNA is available, so the TRBD1 call from TCRdb remains unchecked. Germline V gene lookup returns CDR1 SGDLS and CDR2 YYNGEE. CDR3 length equals 16 residues. CDR3 region: CASSVTGTGFGYEQYF.

The chain links TRBV20-1 to TRBJ2-3; lacking DNA, the TRBD1 call made by TCRdb goes unchecked. This CDR3 has 15 amino acids. Germline CDR1 and CDR2: DFQATT and SNEGSKA (reference sequence). CDR3 in amino acids: CSATLVGGRTDTQYF.

This sequence joins TRBV29-1 and TRBJ2-2; TCRdb calls TRBD1, which cannot be checked without DNA. This CDR3 comprises 14 residues. CDR1 SQVTM and CDR2 ANQGSEA come from the germline V gene. The CDR3 loop is CSAYQRGETGELFF.

The chain has TRBV7-2 and TRBJ2-7. The germline V gene encodes CDR1 SGHTA and CDR2 FQGNSA. The CDR3 runs 12 residues. The CDR3 reads CASSPGIWEQYF.

The gene calls are TRBV5-1 and TRBJ2-5; TCRdb's D call, TRBD2, is unchecked because there is no DNA. Germline assignment: CDR1 SGHRS and CDR2 YFSETQ. There are 15 residues in the CDR3. The chain's CDR3 is CASSLGTSGEETQYF. The full variable domain, completed using reference TRBV5-1 and TRBJ2-5, is KAGVTQTPRYLIKTRGQQVTLSCSPISGHRSVSWYQQTPGQGLQFLFEYFSETQRNKGNFPGRFSGRQFSNSRSEMNVSTLELGDSALYLCASSLGTSGEETQYFGPGTRLLVL.

The rearrangement links TRBV4-1 to TRBJ1-2; the TCRdb D gene call, TRBD1, has no DNA to confirm it. CDR3 size: 15 residues. The V gene's germline CDR1 is MGHRA and CDR2 YSYEKL. CDR3 sequence reads: CASSTRQGENYGYTF.

The CDR3 loop reads CSASDRGRSYNSPLHF. The chain employs TRBV20-1 and TRBJ1-6; with no DNA, the TCRdb D assignment of TRBD1 cannot be verified. This CDR3 is built from 16 residues. Germline assignment: CDR1 DFQATT and CDR2 SNEGSKA (reference sequence).

The chain has TRBV18 and TRBJ2-6. The CDR3 sequence is 18 residues long. Per the germline V gene, CDR1 is KGHSH and CDR2 is LQKENI. CDR3 in amino acids: CASSPVGKASSGANVLTF.

The rearrangement joins TRBV3-1 to TRBJ2-1; TCRdb names TRBD2, which stays unverified in the absence of DNA. CDR3 length: 18 amino acids. Germline-derived CDR1 and CDR2 are LGHDT and YNNKEL (reference sequence). This CDR3 reads CASSQVAGSGGSYNEQFF.

This chain links TRBV7-2 with TRBJ1-4; TCRdb selects TRBD1, and the lack of DNA leaves this call unchecked. This CDR3 comprises 15 residues. Germline assignment: CDR1 SGHTA and CDR2 FQGNSA. The CDR3 sequence is CASSTQGALNEKLFF.

CDR3 in amino acids: CASVAGTGISYEQYF. The chain links TRBV6-5 to TRBJ2-7; TCRdb picks TRBD1, but there is no DNA to check that call. CDR3 size: 15 residues. The germline V gene has CDR1 MNHEY and CDR2 SVGAGI.

The chain uses TRBV6-6 and TRBJ2-7; TCRdb outputs TRBD1, but without DNA this stays unchecked. There are 13 residues in the CDR3. Germline V lookup: CDR1 MNHNY, CDR2 SVGAGI (reference sequence). The CDR3 reads CASSAGYPYEQYF.

The chain couples TRBV5-4 to TRBJ2-1; TCRdb indicates TRBD1, and absent DNA this call remains unverified. CDR1 is SGHNT and CDR2 is YYREEE in the germline V gene (reference sequence). The length of the CDR3 is 15 residues. CDR3: CASSLIGTPGKEQFF.

The chain couples TRBV5-1 to TRBJ2-7; as DNA is missing, the TRBD1 call by TCRdb cannot be tested. CDR1 SGHRS and CDR2 YFSETQ come from the germline V gene. There are 14 residues in the CDR3. CDR3 loop: CASSRTVQNYEQYF. Full variable domain (remainder filled in from reference TRBV5-1 and TRBJ2-7): KAGVTQTPRYLIKTRGQQVTLSCSPISGHRSVSWYQQTPGQGLQFLFEYFSETQRNKGNFPGRFSGRQFSNSRSEMNVSTLELGDSALYLCASSRTVQNYEQYFGPGTRLTVT.